One and the same sample provided the 2 T cell receptor beta chains below, sequenced in a study of T cells in localized non-small cell lung cancer. Generated by immunoSEQ multiplex PCR, the TCRdb table keeps only in-frame clones and is missing some. The sample has 55,000 or so clones, around 82% seen once. Sequences were derived from PBMCs, sampled before any cancer treatment. The receptors were gathered from a woman aged 40 to 75 with stage II lung adenocarcinoma.

This clone was seen more than once but under ten times. This chain connects TRBV18 to TRBJ1-4; D may be TRBD1 (5 bases). This CDR3 has 17 amino acids. V was clipped by 3 bases and J by 3 bases, with 17 bases between them. Per germline, CDR1 KGHSH and CDR2 LQKENI. CDR3 nucleotides: TGTGCCAGCTCACCCATAGGACACGGCGGGGCTAATGAAAAACTGTTTTTT. Amino acids: CASSPIGHGGANEKLFF.

The chain uses TRBV19 and TRBJ1-1; TRBD1 matches 7 bases. Germline V CDR1 and CDR2: LNHDA, SQIVND (reference sequence). The CDR3 runs 13 residues. V lost 6 bases to trimming and J lost 3 bases; unmatched junction nucleotides: 4. The CDR3 reads CASRAGGDTEAFF. The CDR3 DNA reads TGTGCCAGTAGGGCAGGGGGGGACACTGAAGCTTTCTTT.